A selection of T cell receptor beta chains follows, all from one sample in a study of T cell repertoires in cytomegalovirus infection. One entry per CDR3 protein results from TCRdb running MiXCR on the reads. The sample includes about 530,000 distinct CDR3 sequences, about 26% of them seen just once. Material: PBMCs. Receptors originate from a human donor in good health (CMV status not recorded). Some clones in this sample may be carry-over from other donors' samples. Both conserved end residues are part of each CDR3. D genes are given only for firm matches. The size of a clone is reported for some rows only, either as once, few or many, or as a class for expanded clones.

CDR3,DNA,length,size,J,D,V
CASSATRIQYF,TGTGCCAGTAGTGCCACCAGGATTCAGTACTTC,11,-,TRBJ2-4,-,TRBV19
CASRPSDVLGSYGYTF,TGTGCCAGCCGGCCCTCGGACGTTTTAGGCAGCTATGGCTACACCTTC,16,few,TRBJ1-2,-,TRBV6-2/TRBV6-3
CASTGSDTQYF,TGTGCCAGCACGGGATCAGATACGCAGTATTTT,11,-,TRBJ2-3,-,TRBV18
CASSSGTGREETQYF,TGTGCCAGCAGCTCCGGGACAGGGAGAGAAGAGACCCAGTACTTC,15,-,TRBJ2-5,TRBD1,TRBV7-6
CSVGVSGGSYNEQFF,TGCAGCGTTGGGGTTAGCGGGGGCTCCTACAATGAGCAGTTCTTC,15,-,TRBJ2-1,TRBD2,TRBV29-1
CASGVGNTDTQYF,TGTGCTAGTGGTGTCGGTAACACAGATACGCAGTATTTT,13,few,TRBJ2-3,-,TRBV12-5
CASSEGTEQYF,TGCGCCAGCAGCGAAGGGACCGAGCAGTACTTC,11,-,TRBJ2-7,-,TRBV4-1
CASSDPGRGSYEQYF,TGTGCCAGCAGTGATCCCGGGAGAGGGTCCTACGAGCAGTACTTC,15,-,TRBJ2-7,-,TRBV2
CASSFPAGVGDTQYF,TGTGCCAGCAGTTTCCCAGCGGGAGTTGGAGATACGCAGTATTTT,15,many,TRBJ2-3,TRBD2,TRBV12-3/TRBV12-4
CASSLGLAGEGNEQFF,TGTGCCAGCAGCTTAGGTCTAGCGGGTGAAGGTAATGAGCAGTTCTTC,16,few,TRBJ2-1,TRBD2,TRBV11-1
CASSFRHSGTDTQYF,TGTGCCAGCAGCTTCCGTCACAGCGGCACAGATACGCAGTATTTT,15,many,TRBJ2-3,-,TRBV7-2
CASGLRYYEQYF,TGTGCCAGCGGTCTAAGGTACTACGAGCAGTACTTC,12,few,TRBJ2-7,-,TRBV27
CASSQERATSSYNEQFF,TGCGCCAGCAGCCAAGAGAGAGCGACAAGCTCCTACAATGAGCAGTTCTTC,17,-,TRBJ2-1,-,TRBV4-1
CASSPPQDRVDYGYTF,TGTGCCAGCAGCCCTCCACAGGACAGGGTAGACTATGGCTACACCTTC,16,-,TRBJ1-2,TRBD1,TRBV28
CASSWGDGSYNEQFF,TGTGCCAGCAGCTGGGGGGATGGCTCCTACAATGAGCAGTTCTTC,15,-,TRBJ2-1,-,TRBV7-9
CASSYLGSSGANVLTF,TGTGCCAGCAGTTACCTGGGCAGCTCTGGGGCCAACGTCCTGACTTTC,16,few,TRBJ2-6,-,TRBV6-5
CASRPSGVNTEAFF,TGTGCCAGCAGACCTTCGGGAGTGAACACTGAAGCTTTCTTT,14,-,TRBJ1-1,-,TRBV12-3/TRBV12-4
CASRKGGDGYTF,TGTGCCAGCAGAAAGGGGGGGGATGGCTACACCTTC,12,-,TRBJ1-2,-,TRBV11-2
CASSPPSSTYEQYF,TGTGCCAGCTCACCACCGAGTTCGACTTACGAGCAGTACTTC,14,once,TRBJ2-7,-,TRBV18
CASSLGQGLETEAFF,TGTGCCAGCAGTTTGGGACAGGGCTTGGAAACTGAAGCTTTCTTT,15,-,TRBJ1-1,TRBD1,TRBV12-3/TRBV12-4
CGCWAGANVDTQYF,TGCGGTTGCTGGGCGGGGGCGAATGTAGATACGCAGTATTTT,14,once,TRBJ2-3,-,TRBV20-1
CASSLTPLRGTYGYTF,TGTGCCAGCAGTCTTACACCCCTAAGAGGGACCTATGGCTACACCTTC,16,few,TRBJ1-2,-,TRBV12-3/TRBV12-4
CASRGTSHGNNEQFF,TGTGCCAGCAGGGGGACTAGCCACGGGAACAATGAGCAGTTCTTC,15,-,TRBJ2-1,TRBD2,TRBV2
CAISDRATNEKLFF,TGTGCCATCAGTGACAGGGCGACTAATGAAAAACTGTTTTTT,14,few,TRBJ1-4,-,TRBV10-3
CASSLLKGGAGELFF,TGTGCCAGCAGCTTATTGAAGGGAGGGGCCGGGGAGCTGTTTTTT,15,many,TRBJ2-2,TRBD2,TRBV7-2
CASSYSIPGGGELFF,TGTGCCAGCAGTTACTCGATACCGGGCGGCGGGGAGCTGTTTTTT,15,few,TRBJ2-2,-,TRBV6-2/TRBV6-3
CASRKSGRAYNEQFF,TGTGCCAGCAGGAAAAGCGGGAGGGCTTACAATGAGCAGTTCTTC,15,few,TRBJ2-1,TRBD2,TRBV11-2
CASSLAGAGPPTYEQYF,TGTGCCAGCAGCTTGGCTGGGGCAGGGCCACCCACCTACGAGCAGTACTTC,17,-,TRBJ2-7,-,TRBV5-6
CASSPPGTGAQETQYF,TGTGCCAGCTCACCCCCGGGAACTGGGGCCCAAGAGACCCAGTACTTC,16,-,TRBJ2-5,-,TRBV18
CASTMGQGNQPQHF,TGTGCCAGCACTATGGGGCAGGGGAATCAGCCCCAGCATTTT,14,many,TRBJ1-5,-,TRBV7-2
CASSLRSNAYGYTF,TGTGCCAGCAGTTTAAGGTCGAATGCTTATGGCTACACCTTC,14,-,TRBJ1-2,-,TRBV12-3/TRBV12-4
CASSLMGRSSYNEQFF,TGTGCCAGCAGCTTGATGGGAAGGAGCTCCTACAATGAGCAGTTCTTC,16,few,TRBJ2-1,-,TRBV5-6
CASSSPTGGQETQYF,TGTGCCAGCAGCTCACCGACTGGAGGGCAAGAGACCCAGTACTTC,15,few,TRBJ2-5,-,TRBV5-4
CASRGDTGYTF,TGTGCCAGCAGAGGGGACACTGGCTACACCTTC,11,few,TRBJ1-2,-,TRBV6-2/TRBV6-3
CASSLGTGEGITEAFF,TGTGCCAGCAGCTTAGGGACAGGGGAGGGTATCACTGAAGCTTTCTTT,16,-,TRBJ1-1,TRBD1,TRBV7-9
CASKRLSDSGELFF,TGTGCCAGCAAGAGACTTAGCGATTCCGGGGAGCTGTTTTTT,14,many,TRBJ2-2,-,TRBV7-9
CASSPGTGGRQPQHF,TGTGCCAGCAGCCCAGGGACAGGGGGTCGTCAGCCCCAGCATTTT,15,many,TRBJ1-5,TRBD1,TRBV7-2
CAISESQNYGYTF,TGTGCCATCAGTGAGTCACAAAACTATGGCTACACCTTC,13,few,TRBJ1-2,-,TRBV10-3
CASSRDGNEKLFF,TGCGCCAGCAGCCGGGACGGGAATGAAAAACTGTTTTTT,13,-,TRBJ1-4,-,TRBV5-1
CASSRRLADTQYF,TGTGCCAGCAGCCGGCGACTCGCAGATACGCAGTATTTT,13,-,TRBJ2-3,-,TRBV7-2
CATSVLRTSGADTQYF,TGTGCCACCAGTGTCCTAAGGACTAGCGGAGCAGATACGCAGTATTTT,16,few,TRBJ2-3,TRBD2,TRBV24-1
CASSLGGGVTEAFF,TGTGCCAGCAGCTTGGGGGGGGGAGTCACTGAAGCTTTCTTT,14,-,TRBJ1-1,-,TRBV11-2
CASSSAGEATGELFF,TGTGCCAGCAGCTCGGCGGGGGAGGCCACCGGGGAGCTGTTTTTT,15,few,TRBJ2-2,TRBD2,TRBV7-2
CASNPTSGSNEQFF,TGTGCCAGTAACCCGACTAGCGGGAGTAATGAGCAGTTCTTC,14,-,TRBJ2-1,TRBD2,TRBV19
CASSLRAAGYEQYF,TGTGCCAGCAGTTTACGTGCGGCGGGTTACGAGCAGTACTTC,14,-,TRBJ2-7,-,TRBV28
CASSPLGTANTEAFF,TGTGCCAGCAGCCCTCTAGGGACGGCGAACACTGAAGCTTTCTTT,15,few,TRBJ1-1,-,TRBV7-2
CSVEDPWRTGVYEQYF,TGCAGCGTTGAAGATCCCTGGCGGACAGGTGTCTACGAGCAGTACTTC,16,few,TRBJ2-7,TRBD1,TRBV29-1
CASSEGVATGELFF,TGTGCCAGCAGTGAAGGGGTGGCCACCGGGGAGCTGTTTTTT,14,few,TRBJ2-2,-,TRBV27
CASTDVGEKLFF,TGTGCCAGCACCGACGTGGGGGAAAAACTGTTTTTT,12,few,TRBJ1-4,-,TRBV12-3/TRBV12-4
CASSLRGRLATNEKLFF,TGTGCCAGCAGCCTGAGGGGCAGGCTTGCAACTAATGAAAAACTGTTTTTT,17,many,TRBJ1-4,-,TRBV7-2